These 18 T cell receptor beta chains originate from one sample sequenced in a study of early T cells in non-severe SARS-CoV-2 infection. TCRdb recomputed calls from the 5' RACE reads with MiXCR, one row per CDR3 protein. This sample has around 30,000 distinct CDR3 sequences, with roughly 5.8% found just once. The sequenced material came from whole blood. These TCRs come from an adult who was a healthcare worker with PCR-confirmed SARS-CoV-2 infection or an uninfected control (not recorded which).

This clonotype has only a few counts. V gene TRBV27 combines with J gene TRBJ2-1; D ambiguous. With 5 bases removed from V and 0 bases from J, the gap between germline ends came to 14 bases. The CDR3 has 16 amino acids. Looked up from germline, CDR1 is MNHEY and CDR2 is SMNVEV (reference sequence). This CDR3 is CASSHSLTSSYNEQFF. CDR3 DNA: TGTGCCAGCAGTCACTCTCTGACGAGCTCCTACAATGAGCAGTTCTTC.

The V call is TRBV12-3 or TRBV12-4, the J call TRBJ2-2, with 12 bases matching TRBD2. The V and J ends lost 5 bases and 6 bases, in that order; junction bases with no gene match: 7. There are 16 residues in the CDR3. The CDR3 DNA sequence: TGTGCCAGCAGTCCTTCTAGCGGGAGGGCCGCCGGGGAGCTGTTTTTT. Translating gives CASSPSSGRAAGELFF.

This clonotype was seen repeatedly, ten times or more. The genes are TRBV5-4 and TRBJ2-1; 12 positions agree with TRBD2. The germline V gene encodes CDR1 SGHNT and CDR2 YYREEE (reference sequence). The CDR3 is made up of 15 amino acids. The junction had 9 bases not matched to a gene; V was cut back by 0 bases and J by 14 bases. CDR3 residues: CASSLDMAPSGREFF. The CDR3 DNA is TGTGCCAGCAGCTTGGATATGGCGCCTAGCGGGAGGGAGTTCTTC.

Many counts were recorded for this clonotype. This chain links TRBV20-1 with TRBJ1-2, with D possibly being TRBD1 (5 bases). The length of the CDR3 is 12 residues. Germline lookup yields CDR1 DFQATT and CDR2 SNEGSKA (reference sequence). Trimming pared 6 bases from V and 4 bases from J, leaving 12 bases between. The CDR3 sequence is CSAPPGGYGYTF. In DNA, the CDR3 is TGCAGTGCACCACCGGGGGGCTATGGCTACACCTTC.

This clonotype was counted ten times or more. The genes are TRBV12-3 or TRBV12-4 and TRBJ2-1; D gene uncertain. The CDR3 has 14 amino acids. V lost 7 bases, J lost 5 bases, and 15 bases lay in between. CDR3 in DNA: TGTGCCAGCAAGCCCTATCCCCAAGACAATGAGCAGTTCTTC. It encodes CASKPYPQDNEQFF.

In this sample, this clonotype turned up many times. This chain links TRBV11-2 with TRBJ2-7; the D gene is possibly TRBD2 (6 bases). Trimming pared 5 bases from V and 5 bases from J, leaving 13 bases between. Looked up from germline, CDR1 is SGHAT and CDR2 is FQNNGV. This CDR3 has 13 residues. CDR3 DNA sequence: TGTGCCAGCAGCCCCCGTTCGGGAGACGAGCAGTACTTC. Translation: CASSPRSGDEQYF.

Many counts were recorded for this clonotype. The V and J genes are TRBV27 and TRBJ2-1; 10 bases agree with TRBD1. Germline loops: CDR1 MNHEY, CDR2 SMNVEV (reference sequence). J gave up 8 bases and V 4 bases, and 17 bases lay outside the gene matches. The CDR3 totals 18 residues. The CDR3 bases are TGTGCCAGCAGTTCTCGAATGAAAGCCGGGACAGGGGTCGATGAGCAGTTCTTC. Protein product: CASSSRMKAGTGVDEQFF.

The gene calls are TRBV4-2 and TRBJ2-1; 10 nucleotides agree with TRBD2. CDR3 length equals 16 residues. Germline V gives CDR1 LGHNA, CDR2 YNFKEQ. V dropped 0 bases and J dropped 4; count of bases not matched to a gene: 3. CDR3 nucleotides: TGTGCCAGCAGCCAAGAAGGAGCGGGAGGGTACAATGAGCAGTTCTTC. Its protein product is CASSQEGAGGYNEQFF.

The chain combines TRBV7-9 with TRBJ2-5; D tentatively fits TRBD1 or TRBD2 (6 bases each). This CDR3 spans 14 amino acids. Trimming cost V 1 base and J 3 bases, with 9 bases left between them. Per germline, CDR1 SEHNR and CDR2 FQNEAQ (reference sequence). The CDR3 spells CASSLDGGEETQYF. In nucleotides, the CDR3 is TGTGCCAGCAGCTTAGACGGGGGCGAAGAGACCCAGTACTTC. The full variable domain, in which reference TRBV7-9 and TRBJ2-5 provide the parts outside the CDR3, is DTGVSQNPRHKITKRGQNVTFRCDPISEHNRLYWYRQTLGQGPEFLTYFQNEAQLEKSRLLSDRFSAERPKGSFSTLEIQRTEQGDSAMYLCASSLDGGEETQYFGPGTRLLVL.

This clonotype was seen ten or more times. The V gene is TRBV20-1, the J gene TRBJ1-4; TRBD1 agrees at 8 bases. Germline CDR1 is DFQATT and CDR2 is SNEGSKA (reference sequence). The J segment lost 5 bases and the V segment lost 6 bases, leaving 11 bases of the junction unmatched. This CDR3 spans 15 amino acids. The CDR3 bases are TGCAGTGCAAGGACAGGGAGGTTTCGGAATGAAAAACTGTTTTTT. Amino acid sequence: CSARTGRFRNEKLFF.

This clonotype showed up many times. The chain links TRBV6-2 or TRBV6-3 to TRBJ2-7; maybe TRBD1 (6 bases). Trimming left V 7 bases short and J 7 bases short, with 23 bases between. Germline V gene lookup returns CDR1 MNHEY and CDR2 SVGEGT. This CDR3 is 15 amino acids long. The chain's CDR3 is CASTHLGQGLGEQYF. The DNA for the CDR3 is TGTGCCAGCACCCACTTGGGGCAGGGGCTTGGAGAGCAGTACTTC.

This clonotype was seen repeatedly, ten times or more. V gene TRBV6-6 combines with J gene TRBJ2-5; D remains unclear. Germline V gene data show CDR1 as MNHNY and CDR2 as SVGAGI (reference sequence). V lost 0 bases and J lost 9, with 14 bases in between. This CDR3 has 14 residues. The chain's CDR3 is CASSYSTPSMAQYF. In DNA form, the CDR3 reads TGTGCCAGCAGTTACTCGACACCTTCGATGGCCCAGTACTTC.

The sample holds many counts of this clonotype. The V gene is TRBV5-6, the J gene TRBJ1-5; D gene unclear. CDR3 length: 16 amino acids. Trimming stripped 0 bases from V and 0 bases from J, with 10 bases between. CDR1 and CDR2 (germline): SGHDT, YYEEEE. The CDR3, as DNA: TGTGCCAGCAGCTTGGGGATGAGACATAGCAATCAGCCCCAGCATTTT. Translated: CASSLGMRHSNQPQHF.

The table lists this clonotype with a few counts. J is TRBJ2-5 and V is TRBV12-3 or TRBV12-4; TRBD2 matches 9 bases. V dropped 3 bases and J dropped 0; count of bases not matched to a gene: 2. This CDR3 region has 15 residues. The chain's CDR3 is CASSLAGGYQETQYF. The CDR3 nucleotides read TGTGCCAGCAGTTTGGCGGGGGGGTACCAAGAGACCCAGTACTTC.

This clonotype turned up a few times. The chain carries TRBV3-1 and TRBJ2-2, with D uncertain. Deletions cut 0 bases from V and 6 bases from J, with 8 bases between. The CDR3 length is 14 residues. Germline V gives CDR1 LGHDT, CDR2 YNNKEL (reference sequence). In DNA form, the CDR3 reads TGTGCCAGCAGCCAAGATCCCCTATCCGGGGAGCTGTTTTTT. Translation gives CASSQDPLSGELFF.

This clonotype was seen repeatedly, ten times or more. The CDR3 region is CASSFGLAGGAGELFF. In DNA, the CDR3 is TGTGCCAGCAGCTTTGGACTAGCGGGAGGTGCCGGGGAGCTGTTTTTT. The chain links TRBV7-6 to TRBJ2-2; 14 positions agree with TRBD2. The CDR3 runs 16 residues. Per germline, CDR1 SGHVS and CDR2 FNYEAQ. Losses at the gene ends were 3 bases for V and 6 bases for J; bases not matched to a gene: 3.

The sample holds a few counts of this clonotype. The chain combines TRBV14 with TRBJ2-1; no definite D call. V lost 1 base and J lost 0, with 10 bases in between. The CDR3 length is 16 residues. Looked up from germline, CDR1 is SGHDN and CDR2 is FVKESK. The CDR3 reads CASSQAGLSSYNEQFF. CDR3 nucleotides: TGTGCCAGCAGCCAAGCGGGCCTAAGCTCCTACAATGAGCAGTTCTTC.

The genes are TRBV7-2 and TRBJ2-1; D is ambiguous. Trimming pared 3 bases from V and 10 bases from J, leaving 22 bases between. CDR3 length: 16 residues. Germline-derived CDR1 and CDR2 are SGHTA and FQGNSA. The CDR3 DNA reads as TGTGCCAGCAGCTTTATCCGATCCGTTTGGGGTCAAGAGCAGTTCTTC. Translated, it gives CASSFIRSVWGQEQFF. The whole variable domain, filled in from reference TRBV7-2 and TRBJ2-1, reads GAGVSQSPSNKVTEKGKDVELRCDPISGHTALYWYRQSLGQGLEFLIYFQGNSAPDKSGLPSDRFSAERTGGSVSTLTIQRTQQEDSAVYLCASSFIRSVWGQEQFFGPGTRLTVL.